Listed below are T cell receptor beta chains from one sample, sequenced in a study of T-cell memory formation after mild COVID-19. TCRdb reprocessed the 5' RACE reads via MiXCR and lists one record per CDR3 protein. The repertoire holds around 340,000 distinct CDR3 sequences, with roughly an eighth as singletons. The specimen sequenced was PBMCs or a T cell subset sorted from them (not recorded which). The receptors originated from a young man who had mild COVID-19 (a few samples of this study predate the infection). Cell type and time point are not known. Both conserved end residues are part of each CDR3. The D gene is left open where the match is weak. Not every row has a clone size; where given, it reads once, few, many or a size class.

TRBV7-8	TRBD2	TRBJ2-5	many	TGTGCCAGCAGCTGGACTAGCGGGGGGGCCCAAGAGACCCAGTACTTC	CASSWTSGGAQETQYF
TRBV28	TRBD2	TRBJ2-3	-	TGTGCCAGCAGTTTTACTAGCGGGGTTACGGATACGCAGTATTTT	CASSFTSGVTDTQYF
TRBV12-3/TRBV12-4	-	TRBJ1-2	few	TGTGCCAGCAGTTCCCTAGGAATCTATGGCTACACCTTC	CASSSLGIYGYTF
TRBV6-1	-	TRBJ2-5	-	TGTGCCAGCAGTGAAGTAGGGTCGGGAGCGACCCAGTACTTC	CASSEVGSGATQYF
TRBV7-3	-	TRBJ2-3	-	TGTGCCAGCAGCTTAACGCAAAGTACAGATACGCAGTATTTT	CASSLTQSTDTQYF
TRBV9	-	TRBJ2-2	-	TGTGCCAGCAGCGTAGGTGTGGGGGGCCCTCCAGACACCGGGGAGCTGTTTTTT	CASSVGVGGPPDTGELFF
TRBV14	TRBD1	TRBJ2-3	-	TGTGCCAGCAGCCAAGGACAGGGAACGAGCACAGATACGCAGTATTTT	CASSQGQGTSTDTQYF
TRBV15	TRBD1	TRBJ2-7	-	TGTGCCACCAGCAGAGCTGGAGGGACAGGGGCCTACGAGCAGTACTTC	CATSRAGGTGAYEQYF
TRBV7-8	TRBD2	TRBJ2-1	-	TGTGCCAGCAGACCGACTAGCGGGGGGCCCATCCCCAATGAGCAGTTCTTC	CASRPTSGGPIPNEQFF
TRBV6-5	-	TRBJ1-1	few	TGTGCCAGCAGTTACGCAGGGATCCTGAACACTGAAGCTTTCTTT	CASSYAGILNTEAFF
TRBV5-1	-	TRBJ2-6	few	TGCGCCAGCCGCCTAACGACTTCTGGGGCCAACGTCCTGACTTTC	CASRLTTSGANVLTF
TRBV23-1	-	TRBJ2-3	-	TGCGCCAGCAGTCAAGTCCTCGCAGATACGCAGTATTTT	CASSQVLADTQYF
TRBV2	-	TRBJ1-1	many	TGTGCCAGCACAGCCGAAGGGGGGAACACTGAAGCTTTCTTT	CASTAEGGNTEAFF
TRBV20-1	TRBD1	TRBJ2-7	-	TGCAGTGCTAGAGATGAGGTGGACAGGGGCACCTACGAGCAGTACTTC	CSARDEVDRGTYEQYF
TRBV5-1	TRBD2	TRBJ2-1	few	TGCGCCAGCAGCTTTGGCGGGGGACCCTACAATGAGCAGTTCTTC	CASSFGGGPYNEQFF
TRBV7-8	-	TRBJ1-5	few	TGTGCCAGCAGCCGAGGGGGGGCTAATCAGCCCCAGCATTTT	CASSRGGANQPQHF
TRBV5-1	TRBD1	TRBJ1-1	-	TGCGCCAGCAGCTTGGCGGCGACAGGGGGAGCTTTCTTT	CASSLAATGGAFF
TRBV5-4	-	TRBJ1-3	-	TGTGCCAGCAGCTTGGACACAGGGATTGGAAACACCATATATTTT	CASSLDTGIGNTIYF
TRBV12-3/TRBV12-4	-	TRBJ2-3	-	TGTGCCAGCGCCGTGGCTGGTAGCACAGATACGCAGTATTTT	CASAVAGSTDTQYF
TRBV4-1	-	TRBJ1-2	few	TGCGCCAGCAGCCCCATCACCCGACAGGAGAGTAACTATGGCTACACCTTC	CASSPITRQESNYGYTF
TRBV6-1	TRBD1	TRBJ2-1	few	TGTGCCAGCCTACCGTCACAAACCGTCCCCCGGGACAGGAGAATGAATGAGCAGTTCTTC	CASLPSQTVPRDRRMNEQFF
TRBV28	-	TRBJ2-1	few	TGTGCCAGCAGTACGTTAGGAGCAGGGAGCAATGAGCAGTTCTTC	CASSTLGAGSNEQFF
TRBV5-1	-	TRBJ1-1	many	TGCGCCAGCAGCGCTGTCATGAACACTGAAGCTTTCTTT	CASSAVMNTEAFF
TRBV11-2	TRBD2	TRBJ2-3	many	TGTGCCAGCAGCCCCGTGCAAGCGGGGGGGAGCACAGATACGCAGTATTTT	CASSPVQAGGSTDTQYF
TRBV11-2	-	TRBJ2-3	few	TGTGCCAGCAGCCCCCAATTAGAGAATACGCAGTATTTT	CASSPQLENTQYF
TRBV30	TRBD1	TRBJ1-2	-	TGTGCCTGGGGGACAGTAGCTAACTATGGCTACACCTTC	CAWGTVANYGYTF
TRBV6-5	-	TRBJ2-4	-	TGTGCCAGCAGTTACCCTGGACTGACTGGAGACATTCAGTACTTC	CASSYPGLTGDIQYF
TRBV6-2/TRBV6-3	TRBD1	TRBJ1-6	-	TGTGCCAGCAGTTCACGACAGGGGATTACACCCCTCCACTTT	CASSSRQGITPLHF
TRBV12-3/TRBV12-4	TRBD1	TRBJ1-4	few	TGTGCCAGCAGTTTGGGCCAGGGGGCTGTCGAGGAACTGTTTTTT	CASSLGQGAVEELFF
TRBV20-1	-	TRBJ2-6	few	TGCAGTCAGGAGGTGGCTGGGGCCAACGTCCTGACTTTC	CSQEVAGANVLTF
TRBV4-2	-	TRBJ2-3	-	TGTGCCAGCAGCCCCTTTGGTGTGGGGGCAGATACGCAGTATTTT	CASSPFGVGADTQYF
TRBV20-1	-	TRBJ1-2	few	TGCAGTGCTTCCCCCTCAGGGGACCATGGCTACACCTTC	CSASPSGDHGYTF